This paragraph covers one TCR beta chain sequence. Its recognized antigen is unknown. The sample holds no much larger clone one base away, and base qualities are not on file. In the prospective study, participants were about 18 to 95 years old, resided in 24 geographic areas of the United States, and were enrolled through a virtual design. To assign participants to cohorts, the prospective study relied on clinical history that participants themselves reported in a screening survey and a study questionnaire. Each participant in the prospective study had whole blood, serum and a nasopharyngeal or oropharyngeal swab collected by mobile phlebotomists. Over a 2-month period, participants in the prospective study had the option of providing additional blood draws and questionnaires. Blood samples from the prospective study were shipped frozen or at room temperature prior to DNA extraction. The V and J ends are trimmed by 9 bases and 1 base, leaving 12 bases between them. The CDR3, from cysteine to phenylalanine, totals 13 residues. Kept here is only the CDR3 DNA, which spans 39 bases and is read in frame from base 1. The germline V gene (reference sequence) provides CDR1 SEHNR and CDR2 FQNEAQ.

This specimen belongs to a study of blood T cell repertoires in COVID-19 (dated by TCRdb to 2020 to 2022). The study in broad terms: The collaborator samples originated in the United States, Italy and Spain and spanned the acute and convalescent phases of COVID-19. The material from the prospective study consisted of cDNA or gDNA derived from T cells, B-cell-depleted T cells, or PBMCs. Subjects who had been exposed to COVID-19, were actively infected with it, or had recovered from it provided the deeply sampled blood TCRbeta repertoires that made up the dataset. The repertoires were released in a freely available public database intended as a resource for research on the immune response to SARS-CoV-2. The samples were drawn from two sources: the first 160 participants of the ongoing ImmuneRACE study, and 1,200 or so subjects contributed by 6 global collaborators. The sample metadata nearly always contained a de-identified subject ID, COVID-19 status, age in years and sex. Where available, HLA class I and class II types were obtained from metadata supplied by the sample provider rather than from assay-based typing. The research as a whole found: The quantity of clinical and demographic metadata differed by source and by participant and was supplied without curation.

TCRbeta CDR3 regions were amplified from genomic DNA using the immunoSEQ Assay, a bias-controlled multiplex PCR. In the paper's pipeline: The number of nucleated cells in each sample was estimated from the amplification of reference gene primers within the assay. To quantify the absolute abundance of each unique TCRbeta CDR3 rearrangement, sequence reads were collapsed and filtered. For each sample, productive Simpson clonality was calculated by taking the square root of Simpson's diversity index across productive rearrangements. As stored in TCRdb, this immuneACCESS dataset retains in-frame rearrangements with V and J assigned. A fraction of the clones does not appear; measured against another copy, unresolved V genes explain less than half of the discrepancy, and the remainder lacks a known reason. For V, J and clone size, that table is used; D and trimming come from the DNA. In all, the sample holds roughly 250,000 clones, and about 87% of those were seen once. The ten largest clones represent approximately 2.4% of the sample.

Sequenced sample: PBMCs or T cells enriched from blood (not recorded which). This chain joins TRBV7-9 to TRBJ1-1, with no reliable assignment of the D segment. The TCR originated in a woman aged 25 to 45 with acute COVID-19. The nucleotide sequence reads TGTGCCAGTTCTACCGCAGGGAACACTGAAGCTTTCTTT. Translated, it reads CASSTAGNTEAFF. Where the CDR3 stops, the reference TRBV7-9 and TRBJ1-1 genes take over; the full variable domain is DTGVSQNPRHKITKRGQNVTFRCDPISEHNRLYWYRQTLGQGPEFLTYFQNEAQLEKSRLLSDRFSAERPKGSFSTLEIQRTEQGDSAMYLCASSTAGNTEAFFGQGTRLTVV.